The 19 T cell receptor beta chains below come from one sample, sequenced in a study of blood T cell repertoires in COVID-19. Profiling relied on immunoSEQ multiplex PCR, and the TCRdb table lists in-frame clones only, not all of them. The sample includes some 190,000 clones, around 80% of them seen just once. Sequencing was performed on peripheral blood. The receptor source for this set is a man aged 60-69 years with acute or convalescent COVID-19.

This clone came up once. The chain is built from TRBV19 and TRBJ1-3, with TRBD1 as a possible D gene (6 bases). Germline assignment: CDR1 LNHDA and CDR2 SQIVND (reference sequence). There are 15 residues in the CDR3. Trimming removed 6 bases at V and 0 bases at J, with 12 bases between. The CDR3 sequence: CASSPGQLSGNTIYF. For the CDR3, the DNA is TGTGCCAGTAGCCCCGGACAGCTCTCTGGAAACACCATATATTTT.

V and J are TRBV18 and TRBJ1-1; possibly TRBD1 for D (5 bases). The CDR3 sequence is 16 residues long. V lost 3 bases and J 4 bases, leaving 18 bases between the germline ends. The germline CDR1 and CDR2 sequences are KGHSH and LQKENI. DNA for the CDR3: TGTGCCAGCTCACCGTACCCTCAGGGTAGTGTCACTGAAGCTTTCTTT. Translated, it gives CASSPYPQGSVTEAFF.

The V and J genes are TRBV7-9 and TRBJ1-1; D remains ambiguous. This CDR3 is 13 amino acids long. The germline V and J ends were trimmed by 4 bases and 2 bases, with 8 bases remaining between them. Germline V lookup: CDR1 SEHNR, CDR2 FQNEAQ (reference sequence). The CDR3, as DNA: TGTGCCAGCAGCTCCCAGATAAACACTGAAGCTTTCTTT. This translates into CASSSQINTEAFF.

The V and J genes are TRBV25-1 and TRBJ2-5; a weak D match, TRBD1 (6 bases). Germline CDR1 and CDR2: MGHDK and SYGVNS. This CDR3 has 14 amino acids. Trimming left V 1 base short and J 2 bases short, with 8 bases between. CDR3 nucleotide sequence: TGTGCCAGCAGTGAATCAGGGGCGCAAGAGACCCAGTACTTC. This sequence encodes CASSESGAQETQYF.

The chain uses TRBV7-9 and TRBJ1-2, with D unresolved. In germline, CDR1 is SEHNR, CDR2 FQNEAQ (reference sequence). The V and J ends lost 5 bases and 7 bases respectively, with 14 bases between them. The CDR3 sequence is 13 residues long. The CDR3 nucleotides are TGTGCCAGCAGCCTAATGGCGGGTCGTGGCTACACCTTC. This gives the protein CASSLMAGRGYTF. Full variable domain (outside the CDR3, taken from reference TRBV7-9 and TRBJ1-2): DTGVSQNPRHKITKRGQNVTFRCDPISEHNRLYWYRQTLGQGPEFLTYFQNEAQLEKSRLLSDRFSAERPKGSFSTLEIQRTEQGDSAMYLCASSLMAGRGYTFGSGTRLTVV.

The chain carries TRBV25-1 and TRBJ2-1; possible D gene TRBD2, 5 bases. Looked up from germline, CDR1 is MGHDK and CDR2 is SYGVNS. With 4 bases removed from V and 2 bases from J, the gap between germline ends came to 18 bases. This CDR3 has 17 amino acids. In DNA form, the CDR3 reads TGTGCCAGCAGTGTCCTCCTAGGGAGCGGCACCTACAATGAGCAGTTCTTC. Its translation: CASSVLLGSGTYNEQFF.

The V call is TRBV5-1, the J call TRBJ2-2; 10 bases are a match to TRBD2. With V trimmed by 4 bases and J by 6 bases, 9 bases remained unmatched. Germline values: CDR1 SGHRS, CDR2 YFSETQ. This CDR3 has 16 amino acids. CDR3 nucleotides: TGCGCCAGCAGCCCACCCGGGCTAGCGGGAGCCGGGGAGCTGTTTTTT. Its protein is CASSPPGLAGAGELFF.

V and J are TRBV30 and TRBJ2-5; TRBD2 agrees at 9 bases. This CDR3 has 18 amino acids. Trimming took 0 bases from V and 3 from J; bases not matched to a gene: 14. Germline V gene data show CDR1 as GTSNPN and CDR2 as SVGIG (reference sequence). The CDR3 nucleotides read TGTGCCTGGAGTGTACTGCGGGGGGGACAGACCGCCAAAGAGACCCAGTACTTC. Protein product: CAWSVLRGGQTAKETQYF.

The rearrangement uses TRBV7-3 and TRBJ2-2; 8 nucleotides agree with TRBD2. The CDR3 extends over 15 amino acids. The germline gives CDR1 SGHTA, CDR2 FQGTGA. Germline trimming cut 4 bases from V and 4 bases from J; bases unmatched to any gene: 5. This CDR3 is CASSSSGLVTGELFF. The CDR3 DNA follows: TGTGCCAGCAGCTCCTCGGGACTAGTCACCGGGGAGCTGTTTTTT. The full variable domain, completed using reference TRBV7-3 and TRBJ2-2, is GAGVSQTPSNKVTEKGKYVELRCDPISGHTALYWYRQSLGQGPEFLIYFQGTGAADDSGLPNDRFFAVRPEGSVSTLKIQRTERGDSAVYLCASSSSGLVTGELFFGEGSRLTVL.

The chain uses TRBV27 and TRBJ2-7, with 11 bases aligning to TRBD2. The germline gives CDR1 MNHEY, CDR2 SMNVEV (reference sequence). The CDR3 sequence is 16 residues long. After removal of 5 bases from V and 2 bases from J, the junction contained 8 bases not matched to a gene. The CDR3 sequence is CASSRDLAGGTYEQYF. In DNA, the CDR3 is TGTGCCAGCAGTAGAGACCTAGCGGGGGGCACCTACGAGCAGTACTTC.

This clone was seen a few times. V and J are TRBV6-5 and TRBJ1-3; 9 positions agree with TRBD1. V lost 8 bases and J lost 2; bases outside the gene matches: 4. Germline values: CDR1 MNHEY, CDR2 SVGAGI. The CDR3 spans 14 residues. Here the CDR3 reads CASWTGVTGNTIYF. CDR3 DNA: TGTGCCAGCTGGACAGGGGTTACTGGAAACACCATATATTTT.

This clone came up a few times. The genes are TRBV19 and TRBJ1-3, with unresolved D. Germline V gene data show CDR1 as LNHDA and CDR2 as SQIVND (reference sequence). There are 13 residues in the CDR3. V shed 8 bases and J shed 10 bases, with 18 bases lying between them. This chain's CDR3 is CASRPPATGTIYF. CDR3 nucleotides: TGTGCCAGTCGTCCCCCAGCCACGGGGACCATATATTTT.

This clone occurred once. The chain employs TRBV19 and TRBJ1-5; TRBD1 aligns across 10 bases. J was trimmed by 3 bases and V by 6 bases; bases with no gene match: 5. The germline V gene encodes CDR1 LNHDA and CDR2 SQIVND (reference sequence). CDR3 length equals 15 residues. CDR3 nucleotides: TGTGCCAGTAGACTGACAGGGGGCAACAATCAGCCCCAGCATTTT. Translating gives CASRLTGGNNQPQHF.

On this clone itself: The same CDR3 can be traced to other DNA sequences in this sample. The chain carries TRBV2 and TRBJ1-1; 8 nucleotides match TRBD1. Germline assignment: CDR1 SNHLY and CDR2 FYNNEI. The CDR3 consists of 13 residues. After removal of 11 bases from V and 0 bases from J, the junction contained 5 bases not matched to a gene. The CDR3 coding sequence is TGTGCCGGGAGACAGGGGTTGAACACTGAAGCTTTCTTT. This sequence encodes CAGRQGLNTEAFF.

This chain joins TRBV27 and TRBJ2-7, with 8 bases aligning to TRBD1. CDR1 is MNHEY, CDR2 SMNVEV, per germline (reference sequence). V lost 3 bases, J lost 3 bases, and 10 bases stayed unmatched. The CDR3 has 16 amino acids. The CDR3 DNA reads TGTGCCAGCAGTTTCTTAATGGCAGGGGGCAGCTACGAGCAGTACTTC. Translated: CASSFLMAGGSYEQYF.

This chain connects TRBV27 to TRBJ1-6, with D unresolved. Germline V gives CDR1 MNHEY, CDR2 SMNVEV (reference sequence). The CDR3 has 14 amino acids. V was clipped by 6 bases and J by 10 bases, with 16 bases between them. The CDR3 DNA follows: TGTGCCAGCAGGAGCGAGGGTGCGAGGTCACCCCTCCACTTT. Protein sequence: CASRSEGARSPLHF.

The chain combines TRBV19 with TRBJ1-1; no definite D call. Trimming left V 11 bases short and J 4 bases short, with 5 bases between. Germline V CDR1 and CDR2: LNHDA, SQIVND (reference sequence). CDR3 length equals 9 residues. CDR3: CALLTEAFF. The CDR3 DNA follows: TGTGCCCTCCTCACTGAAGCTTTCTTT.

The chain has TRBV18 and TRBJ1-4; possibly TRBD1 for D (5 bases). V gave up 2 bases and J gave up 6 bases, with 7 bases separating them. The germline gives CDR1 KGHSH, CDR2 LQKENI. The CDR3 length is 13 residues. This CDR3 reads CASSPGAYEKLFF. DNA of the CDR3: TGTGCCAGCTCACCAGGGGCCTATGAAAAACTGTTTTTT.

The DNA for the CDR3 is TGTGCCACCAGCAGGAGATATCAGCCCCAGCATTTT. This translates into CATSRRYQPQHF. The genes are TRBV15 and TRBJ1-5; D unclear. Trimming shortened V by 3 bases and J by 5 bases, and 5 bases separated the two germline ends. This CDR3 comprises 12 residues. Germline values: CDR1 LNHNV, CDR2 YYDKDF (reference sequence).